This T cell receptor (beta chain) was identified during a study of technical replicates of blood from a handful of donors. Method: immunoSEQ multiplex PCR; TCRdb's copy keeps in-frame clones and lacks some. The sample has about 70,000 clones, approximately 97% seen once. The source of this sequence is a human donor in good health. Sequenced input: T cells isolated from PBMCs.

Here the CDR3 DNA reads TGTGCCAGCGGTGGGGGAACGGGAGCAGGGTTAGATACGCAGTATTTT. Protein sequence: CASGGGTGAGLDTQYF. The chain recombines TRBV28 with TRBJ2-3; the D gene is possibly TRBD2 (6 bases). Looked up from germline, CDR1 is MDHEN and CDR2 is SYDVKM. Trimming stripped 8 bases from V and 5 bases from J, with 23 bases between. CDR3 size: 16 residues.